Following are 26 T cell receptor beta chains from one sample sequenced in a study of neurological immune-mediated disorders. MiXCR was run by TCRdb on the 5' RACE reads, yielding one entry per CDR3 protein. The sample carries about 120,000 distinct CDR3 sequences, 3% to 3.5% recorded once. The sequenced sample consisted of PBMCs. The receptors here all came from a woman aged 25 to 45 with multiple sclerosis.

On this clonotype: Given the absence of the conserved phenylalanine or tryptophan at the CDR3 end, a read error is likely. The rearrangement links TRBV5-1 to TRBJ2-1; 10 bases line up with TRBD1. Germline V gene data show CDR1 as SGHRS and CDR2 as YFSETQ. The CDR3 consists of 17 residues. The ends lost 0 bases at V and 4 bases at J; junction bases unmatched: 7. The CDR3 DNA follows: TGCGCCAGCAGCTTGGGGGACAGGGGATTAGGGTACAATGAGCAGTTCAAC. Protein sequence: CASSLGDRGLGYNEQFN.

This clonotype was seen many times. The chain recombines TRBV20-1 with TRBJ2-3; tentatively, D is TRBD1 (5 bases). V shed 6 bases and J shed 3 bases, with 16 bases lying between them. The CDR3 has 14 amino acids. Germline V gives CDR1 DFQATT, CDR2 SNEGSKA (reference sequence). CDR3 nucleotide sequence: TGCAGTGCGACATTAGGGGTAGCTACAGATACGCAGTATTTT. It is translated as CSATLGVATDTQYF.

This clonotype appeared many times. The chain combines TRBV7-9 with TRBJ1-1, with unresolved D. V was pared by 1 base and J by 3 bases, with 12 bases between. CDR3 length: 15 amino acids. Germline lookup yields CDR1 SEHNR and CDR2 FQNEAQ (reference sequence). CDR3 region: CASSLGSPEHTEAFF. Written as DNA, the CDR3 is TGTGCCAGCAGCTTAGGTTCGCCAGAGCACACTGAAGCTTTCTTT.

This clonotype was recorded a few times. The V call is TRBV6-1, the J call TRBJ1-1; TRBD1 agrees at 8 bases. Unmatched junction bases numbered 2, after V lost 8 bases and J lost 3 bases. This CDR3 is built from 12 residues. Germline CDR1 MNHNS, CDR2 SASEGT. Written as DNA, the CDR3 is TGTGCCAGCCGGACAGGGTACACTGAAGCTTTCTTT. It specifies CASRTGYTEAFF.

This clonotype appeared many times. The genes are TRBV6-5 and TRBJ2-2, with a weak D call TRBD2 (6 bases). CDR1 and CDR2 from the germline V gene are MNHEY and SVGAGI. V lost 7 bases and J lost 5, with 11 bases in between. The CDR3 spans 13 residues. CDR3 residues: CASTPGGTGELFF. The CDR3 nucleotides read TGTGCCAGCACACCTGGGGGGACCGGGGAGCTGTTTTTT.

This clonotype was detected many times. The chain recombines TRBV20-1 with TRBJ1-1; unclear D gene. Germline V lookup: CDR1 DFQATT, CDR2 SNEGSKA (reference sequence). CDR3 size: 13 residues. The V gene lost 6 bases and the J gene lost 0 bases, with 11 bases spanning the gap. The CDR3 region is CSATRTVNTEAFF. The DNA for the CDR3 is TGCAGTGCCACGCGGACCGTGAACACTGAAGCTTTCTTT.

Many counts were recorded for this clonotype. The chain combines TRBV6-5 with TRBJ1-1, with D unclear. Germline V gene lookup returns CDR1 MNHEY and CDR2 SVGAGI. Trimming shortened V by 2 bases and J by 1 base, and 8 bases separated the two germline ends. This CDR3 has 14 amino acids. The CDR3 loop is CASSYRERNTEAFF. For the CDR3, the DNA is TGTGCCAGCAGTTACAGGGAGAGGAACACTGAAGCTTTCTTT.

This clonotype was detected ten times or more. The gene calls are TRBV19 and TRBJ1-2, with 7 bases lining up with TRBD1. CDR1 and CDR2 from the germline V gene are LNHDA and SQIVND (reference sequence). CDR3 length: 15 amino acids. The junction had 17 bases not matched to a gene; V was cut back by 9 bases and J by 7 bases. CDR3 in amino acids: CASRPDKGARSGYTF. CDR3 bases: TGTGCCAGCCGACCTGATAAGGGGGCGCGTAGTGGCTACACCTTC.

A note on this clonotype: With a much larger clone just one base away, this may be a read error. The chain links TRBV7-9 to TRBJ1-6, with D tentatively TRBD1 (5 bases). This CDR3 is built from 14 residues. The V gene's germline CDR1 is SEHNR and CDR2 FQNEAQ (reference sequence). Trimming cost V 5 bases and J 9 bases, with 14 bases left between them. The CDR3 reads CASSDGTILSPLHF. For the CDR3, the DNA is TGTGCCAGCAGCGACGGGACGATTCTTTCACCCCTCCACTTT.

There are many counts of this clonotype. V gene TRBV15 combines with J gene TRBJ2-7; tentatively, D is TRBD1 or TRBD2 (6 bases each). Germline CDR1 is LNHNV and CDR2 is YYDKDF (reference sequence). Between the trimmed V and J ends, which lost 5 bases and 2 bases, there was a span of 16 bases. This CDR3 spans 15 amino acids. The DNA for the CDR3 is TGTGCCACCAGCCAGGGGCAGGGACTCACCTACGAGCAGTACTTC. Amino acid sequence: CATSQGQGLTYEQYF.

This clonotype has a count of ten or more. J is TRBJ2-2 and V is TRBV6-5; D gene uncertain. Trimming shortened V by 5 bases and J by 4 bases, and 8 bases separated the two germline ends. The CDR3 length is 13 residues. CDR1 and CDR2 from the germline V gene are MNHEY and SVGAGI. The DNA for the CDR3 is TGTGCCAGCAGTACGTGGGTCACCGGGGAGCTGTTTTTT. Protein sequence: CASSTWVTGELFF.

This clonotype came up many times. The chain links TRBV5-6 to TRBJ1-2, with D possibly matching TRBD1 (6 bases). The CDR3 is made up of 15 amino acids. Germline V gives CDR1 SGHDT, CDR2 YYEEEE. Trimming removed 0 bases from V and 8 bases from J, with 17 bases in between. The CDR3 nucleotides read TGTGCCAGCAGCTTGGGTAGTTTCCAGGGGCAAGGCTACACCTTC. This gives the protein CASSLGSFQGQGYTF.

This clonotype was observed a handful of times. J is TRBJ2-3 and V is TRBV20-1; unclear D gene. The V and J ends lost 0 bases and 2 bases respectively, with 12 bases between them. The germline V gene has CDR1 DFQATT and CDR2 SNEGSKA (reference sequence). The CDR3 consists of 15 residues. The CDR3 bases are TGCAGTGCTAGAGATGCGGTACGAGCCACAGATACGCAGTATTTT. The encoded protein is CSARDAVRATDTQYF.

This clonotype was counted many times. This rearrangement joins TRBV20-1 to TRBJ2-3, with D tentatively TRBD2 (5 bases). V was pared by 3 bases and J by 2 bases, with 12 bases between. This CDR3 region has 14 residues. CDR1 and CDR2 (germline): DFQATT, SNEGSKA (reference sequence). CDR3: CSASRAEVTDTQYF. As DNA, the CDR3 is TGCAGTGCTAGTCGTGCGGAGGTCACAGATACGCAGTATTTT.

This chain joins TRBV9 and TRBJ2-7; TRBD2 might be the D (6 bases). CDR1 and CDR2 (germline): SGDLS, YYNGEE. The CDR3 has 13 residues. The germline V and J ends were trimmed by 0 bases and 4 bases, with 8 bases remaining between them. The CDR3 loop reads CASSVDGGYEQYF. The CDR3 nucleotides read TGTGCCAGCAGCGTAGATGGGGGGTACGAGCAGTACTTC.

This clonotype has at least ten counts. The CDR3 DNA reads TGTGCCAGCAGCTACGTCAGGGACACTGAAGCTTTCTTT. Translated: CASSYVRDTEAFF. This chain joins TRBV7-8 and TRBJ1-1, with a weak D call TRBD1 (5 bases). The germline CDR1 and CDR2 sequences are SGHVS and FQNEAQ. Deletions cut 4 bases from V and 3 bases from J, with 9 bases between. The CDR3 contains 13 residues.

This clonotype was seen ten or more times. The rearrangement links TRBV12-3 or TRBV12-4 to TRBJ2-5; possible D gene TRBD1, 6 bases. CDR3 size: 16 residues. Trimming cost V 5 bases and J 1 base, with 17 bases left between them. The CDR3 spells CASSPATTQGQETQYF. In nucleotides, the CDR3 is TGTGCCAGCAGTCCCGCGACCACACAGGGCCAAGAGACCCAGTACTTC.

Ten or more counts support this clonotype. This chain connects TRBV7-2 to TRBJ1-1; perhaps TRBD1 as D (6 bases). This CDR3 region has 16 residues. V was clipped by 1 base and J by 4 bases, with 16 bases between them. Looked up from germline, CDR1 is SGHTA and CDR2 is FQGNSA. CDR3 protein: CASSLVAGERGTEAFF. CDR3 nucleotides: TGTGCCAGCAGCTTAGTGGCAGGGGAAAGAGGCACTGAAGCTTTCTTT.

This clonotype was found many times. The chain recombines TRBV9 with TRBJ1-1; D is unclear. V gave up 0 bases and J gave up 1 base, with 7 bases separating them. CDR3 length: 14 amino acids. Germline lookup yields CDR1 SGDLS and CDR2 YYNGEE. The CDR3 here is CASSVAPGNTEAFF. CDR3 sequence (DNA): TGTGCCAGCAGCGTAGCTCCCGGGAACACTGAAGCTTTCTTT. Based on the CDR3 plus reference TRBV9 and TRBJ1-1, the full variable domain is DSGVTQTPKHLITATGQRVTLRCSPRSGDLSVYWYQQSLDQGLQFLIQYYNGEERAKGNILERFSAQQFPDLHSELNLSSLELGDSALYFCASSVAPGNTEAFFGQGTRLTVV.

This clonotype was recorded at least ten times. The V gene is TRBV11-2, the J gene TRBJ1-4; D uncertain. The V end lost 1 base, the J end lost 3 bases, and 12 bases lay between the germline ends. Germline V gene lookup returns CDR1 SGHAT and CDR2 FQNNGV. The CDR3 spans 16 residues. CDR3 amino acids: CASSLVPPRANEKLFF. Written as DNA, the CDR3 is TGTGCCAGCAGCTTAGTGCCCCCGCGGGCTAATGAAAAACTGTTTTTT.

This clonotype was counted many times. CDR3 DNA: TGTGCCAGCAGCTTGAGACAGGGCGGGGGAGCTTTCTTT. Protein sequence: CASSLRQGGGAFF. This chain connects TRBV7-2 to TRBJ1-1, with 7 bases identical to TRBD1. CDR1 and CDR2 (germline): SGHTA, FQGNSA. V trimming: 3 bases; J trimming: 10 bases; junction bases outside the gene matches: 8. The CDR3 loop spans 13 amino acids. The full variable domain, completed using reference TRBV7-2 and TRBJ1-1, is GAGVSQSPSNKVTEKGKDVELRCDPISGHTALYWYRQSLGQGLEFLIYFQGNSAPDKSGLPSDRFSAERTGGSVSTLTIQRTQQEDSAVYLCASSLRQGGGAFFGQGTRLTVV.

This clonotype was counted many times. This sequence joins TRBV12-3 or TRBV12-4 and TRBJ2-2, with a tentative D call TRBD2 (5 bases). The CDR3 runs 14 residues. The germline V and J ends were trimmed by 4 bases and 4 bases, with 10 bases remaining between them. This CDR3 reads CASSSSLGTGELFF. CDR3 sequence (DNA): TGTGCCAGCAGTTCTAGCTTGGGCACCGGGGAGCTGTTTTTT.

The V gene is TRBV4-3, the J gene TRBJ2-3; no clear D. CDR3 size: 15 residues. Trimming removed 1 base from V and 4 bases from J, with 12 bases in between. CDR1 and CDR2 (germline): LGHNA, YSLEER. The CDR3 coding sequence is TGCGCCAGCAGCCAAGGGGAAGGGATGGCAGATACGCAGTATTTT. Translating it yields CASSQGEGMADTQYF.

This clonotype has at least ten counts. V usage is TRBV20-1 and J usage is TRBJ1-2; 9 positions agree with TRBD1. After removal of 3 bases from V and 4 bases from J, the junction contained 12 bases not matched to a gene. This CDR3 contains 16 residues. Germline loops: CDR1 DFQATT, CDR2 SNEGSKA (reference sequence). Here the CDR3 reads CSARDRDREDIYGYTF. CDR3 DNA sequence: TGCAGTGCTAGGGACCGGGACAGGGAGGATATCTATGGCTACACCTTC.

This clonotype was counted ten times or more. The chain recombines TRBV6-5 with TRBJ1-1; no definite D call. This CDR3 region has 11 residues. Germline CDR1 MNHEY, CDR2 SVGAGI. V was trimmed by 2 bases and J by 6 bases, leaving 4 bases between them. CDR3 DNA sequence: TGTGCCAGCAGTTACCGCTCTGAAGCTTTCTTT. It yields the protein CASSYRSEAFF.

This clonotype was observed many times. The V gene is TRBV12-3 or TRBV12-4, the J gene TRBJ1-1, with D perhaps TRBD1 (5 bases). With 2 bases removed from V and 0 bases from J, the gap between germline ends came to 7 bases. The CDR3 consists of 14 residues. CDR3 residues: CASSLQGVNTEAFF. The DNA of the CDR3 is TGTGCCAGCAGTTTACAGGGTGTGAACACTGAAGCTTTCTTT.